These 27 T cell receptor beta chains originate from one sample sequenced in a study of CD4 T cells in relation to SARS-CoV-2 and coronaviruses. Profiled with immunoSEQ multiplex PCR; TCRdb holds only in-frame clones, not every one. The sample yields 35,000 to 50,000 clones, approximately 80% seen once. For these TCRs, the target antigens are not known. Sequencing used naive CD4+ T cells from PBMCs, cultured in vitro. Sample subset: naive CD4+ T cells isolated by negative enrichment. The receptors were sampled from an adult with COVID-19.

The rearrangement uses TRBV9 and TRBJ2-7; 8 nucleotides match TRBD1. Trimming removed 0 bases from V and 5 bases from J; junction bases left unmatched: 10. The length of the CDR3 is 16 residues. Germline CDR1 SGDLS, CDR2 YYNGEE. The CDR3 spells CASSVAGRTGTDEQYF. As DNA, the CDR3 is TGTGCCAGCAGCGTAGCTGGAAGGACAGGGACGGACGAGCAGTACTTC.

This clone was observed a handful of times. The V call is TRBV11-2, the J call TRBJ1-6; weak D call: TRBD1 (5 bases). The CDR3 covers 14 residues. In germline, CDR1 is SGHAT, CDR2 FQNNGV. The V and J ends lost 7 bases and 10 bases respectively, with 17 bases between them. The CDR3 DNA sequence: TGTGCCAGCACCGGGGGTAGGGAGGGCTCACCCCTCCACTTT. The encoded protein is CASTGGREGSPLHF.

CDR3 nucleotides: TGTGCCAGCAGTCCCCCGAGACAGTTCTACGAGCAGTACTTC. Its protein product is CASSPPRQFYEQYF. The chain couples TRBV28 to TRBJ2-7; a possible D gene is TRBD1 (5 bases). CDR3 size: 14 residues. Germline CDR1 is MDHEN and CDR2 is SYDVKM. V lost 5 bases and J 3 bases, leaving 14 bases between the germline ends.

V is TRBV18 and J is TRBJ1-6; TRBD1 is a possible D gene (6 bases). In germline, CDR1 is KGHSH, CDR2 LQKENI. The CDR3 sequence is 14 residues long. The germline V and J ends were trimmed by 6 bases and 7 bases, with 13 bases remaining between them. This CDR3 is CASSPRGRNSPLHF. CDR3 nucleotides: TGTGCCAGCTCCCCCCGGGGGCGGAATTCACCCCTCCACTTT.

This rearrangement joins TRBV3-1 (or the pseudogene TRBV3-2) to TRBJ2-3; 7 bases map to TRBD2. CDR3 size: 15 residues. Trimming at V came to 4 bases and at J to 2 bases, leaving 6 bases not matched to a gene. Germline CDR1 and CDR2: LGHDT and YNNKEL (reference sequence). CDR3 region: CASSPWLADTDTQYF. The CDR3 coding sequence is TGTGCCAGCAGCCCCTGGCTAGCGGACACAGATACGCAGTATTTT.

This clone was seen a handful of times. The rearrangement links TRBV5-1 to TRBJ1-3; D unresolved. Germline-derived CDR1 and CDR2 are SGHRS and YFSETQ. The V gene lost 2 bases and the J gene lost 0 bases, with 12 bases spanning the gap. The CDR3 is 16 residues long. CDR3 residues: CASSLERPSSGNTIYF. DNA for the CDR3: TGCGCCAGCAGCTTAGAGCGACCTTCCTCTGGAAACACCATATATTTT.

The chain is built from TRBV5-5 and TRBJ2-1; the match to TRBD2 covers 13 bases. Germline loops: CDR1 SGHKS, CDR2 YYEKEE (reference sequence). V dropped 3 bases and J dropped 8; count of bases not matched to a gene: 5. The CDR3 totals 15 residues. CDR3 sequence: CASSYPGLAGDEQFF. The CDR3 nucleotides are TGTGCCAGCAGCTACCCCGGACTAGCGGGGGATGAGCAGTTCTTC.

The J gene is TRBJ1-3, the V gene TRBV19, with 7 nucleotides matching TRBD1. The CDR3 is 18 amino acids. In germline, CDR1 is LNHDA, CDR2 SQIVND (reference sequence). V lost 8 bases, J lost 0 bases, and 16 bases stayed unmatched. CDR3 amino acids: CASYSRRTGLSSGNTIYF. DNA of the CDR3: TGTGCCAGTTATAGTAGGCGGACAGGACTGAGCTCTGGAAACACCATATATTTT.

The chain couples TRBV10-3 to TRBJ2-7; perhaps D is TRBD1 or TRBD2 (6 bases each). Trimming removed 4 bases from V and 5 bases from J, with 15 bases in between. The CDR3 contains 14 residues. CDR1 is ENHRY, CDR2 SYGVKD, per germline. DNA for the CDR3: TGTGCCATCAGTGTGAATGGGGGGCAGGACGAGCAGTACTTC. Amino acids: CAISVNGGQDEQYF.

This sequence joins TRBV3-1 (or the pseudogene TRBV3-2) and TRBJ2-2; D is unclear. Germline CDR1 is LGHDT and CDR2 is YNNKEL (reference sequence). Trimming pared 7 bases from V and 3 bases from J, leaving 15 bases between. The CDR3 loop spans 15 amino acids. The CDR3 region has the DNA TGTGCCAGCAAGGTACATTTGGGTTACACCGGGGAGCTGTTTTTT. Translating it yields CASKVHLGYTGELFF.

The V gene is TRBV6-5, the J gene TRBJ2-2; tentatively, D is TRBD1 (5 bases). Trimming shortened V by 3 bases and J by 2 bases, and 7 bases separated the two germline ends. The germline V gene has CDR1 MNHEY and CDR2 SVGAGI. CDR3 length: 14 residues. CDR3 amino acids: CASSYGHNTGELFF. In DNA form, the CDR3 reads TGTGCCAGCAGTTATGGACACAACACCGGGGAGCTGTTTTTT.

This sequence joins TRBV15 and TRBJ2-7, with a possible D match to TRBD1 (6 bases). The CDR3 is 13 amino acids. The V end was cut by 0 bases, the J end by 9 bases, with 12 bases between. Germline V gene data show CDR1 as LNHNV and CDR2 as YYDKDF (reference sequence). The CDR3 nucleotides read TGTGCCACCAGCAGAGACAAGTTAGGGGGGCAGTACTTC. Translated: CATSRDKLGGQYF.

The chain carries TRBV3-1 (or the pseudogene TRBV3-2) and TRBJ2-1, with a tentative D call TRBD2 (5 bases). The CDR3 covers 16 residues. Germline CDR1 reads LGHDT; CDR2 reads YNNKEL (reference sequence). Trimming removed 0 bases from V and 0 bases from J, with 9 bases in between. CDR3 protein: CASSQDPAVSYNEQFF. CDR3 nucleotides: TGTGCCAGCAGCCAAGACCCAGCGGTCTCCTACAATGAGCAGTTCTTC.

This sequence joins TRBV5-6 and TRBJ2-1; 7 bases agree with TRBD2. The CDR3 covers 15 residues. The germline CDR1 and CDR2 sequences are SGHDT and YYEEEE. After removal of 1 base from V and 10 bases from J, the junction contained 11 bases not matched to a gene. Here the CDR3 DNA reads TGTGCCAGCAGCTTGTGGGGGAGGGCCTTTCAGGAGCAGTTCTTC. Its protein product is CASSLWGRAFQEQFF.

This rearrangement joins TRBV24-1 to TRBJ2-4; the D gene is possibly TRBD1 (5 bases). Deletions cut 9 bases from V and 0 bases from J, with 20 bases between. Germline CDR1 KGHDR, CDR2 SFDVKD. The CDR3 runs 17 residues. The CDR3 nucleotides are TGTGCCACCTTTCATGATGGACAAAAGAAAGCCAAAAACATTCAGTACTTC. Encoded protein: CATFHDGQKKAKNIQYF.

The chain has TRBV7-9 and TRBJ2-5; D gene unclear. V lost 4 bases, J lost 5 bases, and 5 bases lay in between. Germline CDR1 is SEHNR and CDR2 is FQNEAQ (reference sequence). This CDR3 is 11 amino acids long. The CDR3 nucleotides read TGTGCCAGCAGCTACCTGGAGACCCAGTACTTC. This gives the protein CASSYLETQYF. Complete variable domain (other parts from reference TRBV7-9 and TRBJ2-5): DTGVSQNPRHKITKRGQNVTFRCDPISEHNRLYWYRQTLGQGPEFLTYFQNEAQLEKSRLLSDRFSAERPKGSFSTLEIQRTEQGDSAMYLCASSYLETQYFGPGTRLLVL.

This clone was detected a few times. CDR3 DNA: TGTGCCACCAGCAGTTTGACCGGGGCGAACACTGAAGCTTTCTTT. Residues: CATSSLTGANTEAFF. This chain uses TRBV15 with TRBJ1-1; possibly TRBD1 for D (5 bases). The CDR3 totals 15 residues. The germline V gene has CDR1 LNHNV and CDR2 YYDKDF (reference sequence). V was clipped by 3 bases and J by 1 base, with 12 bases between them.

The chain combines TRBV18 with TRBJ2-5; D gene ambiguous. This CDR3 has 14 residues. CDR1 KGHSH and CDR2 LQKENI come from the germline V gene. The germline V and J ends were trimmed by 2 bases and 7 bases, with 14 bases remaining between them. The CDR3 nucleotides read TGTGCCAGCTCACCAACGAGCGCCCCAGGGACCCAGTACTTC. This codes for CASSPTSAPGTQYF. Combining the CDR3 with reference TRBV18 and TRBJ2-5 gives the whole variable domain NAGVMQNPRHLVRRRGQEARLRCSPMKGHSHVYWYRQLPEEGLKFMVYLQKENIIDESGMPKERFSAEFPKEGPSILRIQQVVRGDSAAYFCASSPTSAPGTQYFGPGTRLLVL.

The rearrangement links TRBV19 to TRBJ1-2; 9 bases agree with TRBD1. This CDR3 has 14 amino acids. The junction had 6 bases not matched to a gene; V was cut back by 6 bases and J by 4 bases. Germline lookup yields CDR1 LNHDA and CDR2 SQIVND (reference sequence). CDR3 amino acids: CASRRQGGTYGYTF. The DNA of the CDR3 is TGTGCCAGTAGGAGACAGGGGGGAACCTATGGCTACACCTTC.

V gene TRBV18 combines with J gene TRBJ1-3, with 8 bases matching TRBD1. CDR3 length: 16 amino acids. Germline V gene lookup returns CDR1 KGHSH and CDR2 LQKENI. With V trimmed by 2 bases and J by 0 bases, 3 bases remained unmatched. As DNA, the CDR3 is TGTGCCAGCTCACCAGGGACAGGAGGCTCTGGAAACACCATATATTTT. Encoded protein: CASSPGTGGSGNTIYF.

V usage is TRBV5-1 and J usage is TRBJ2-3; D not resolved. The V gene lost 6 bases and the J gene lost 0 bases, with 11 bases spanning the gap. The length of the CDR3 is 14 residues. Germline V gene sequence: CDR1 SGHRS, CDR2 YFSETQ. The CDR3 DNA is TGCGCCAGCAATCCGGAGCCGAGCACAGATACGCAGTATTTT. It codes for CASNPEPSTDTQYF.

The CDR3 coding sequence is TGCGCCAGCAGCCGTGGACCAGGTCTTTTGGGCACAGATACGCAGTATTTT. This codes for CASSRGPGLLGTDTQYF. The V and J genes are TRBV4-1 and TRBJ2-3; D is unclear. This CDR3 contains 17 residues. Germline CDR1 reads MGHRA; CDR2 reads YSYEKL. Trimming removed 4 bases from V and 1 base from J, with 18 bases in between.

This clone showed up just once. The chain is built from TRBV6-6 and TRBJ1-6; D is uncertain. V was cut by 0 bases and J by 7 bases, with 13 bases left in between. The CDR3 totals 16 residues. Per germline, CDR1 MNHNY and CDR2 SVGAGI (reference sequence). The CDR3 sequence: CASSYSNPGPNSPLHF. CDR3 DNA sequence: TGTGCCAGCAGTTACTCGAACCCGGGTCCGAATTCACCCCTCCACTTT.

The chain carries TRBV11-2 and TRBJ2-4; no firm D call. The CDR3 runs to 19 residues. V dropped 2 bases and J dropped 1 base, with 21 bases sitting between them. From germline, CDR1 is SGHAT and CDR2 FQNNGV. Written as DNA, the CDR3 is TGTGCCAGCAGCTTACCGACTCGCGGTAAGGAATGGGCCAAAAACATTCAGTACTTC. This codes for CASSLPTRGKEWAKNIQYF. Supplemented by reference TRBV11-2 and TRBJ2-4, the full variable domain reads EAGVAQSPRYKIIEKRQSVAFWCNPISGHATLYWYQQILGQGPKLLIQFQNNGVVDDSQLPKDRFSAERLKGVDSTLKIQPAKLEDSAVYLCASSLPTRGKEWAKNIQYFGAGTRLSVL.

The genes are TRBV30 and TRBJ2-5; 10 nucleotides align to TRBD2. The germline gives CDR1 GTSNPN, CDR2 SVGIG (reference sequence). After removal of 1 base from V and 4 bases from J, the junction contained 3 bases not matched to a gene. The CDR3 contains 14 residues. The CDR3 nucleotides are TGTGCCTGGAGTGGGTCTAGCGGGAGAGAGACCCAGTACTTC. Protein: CAWSGSSGRETQYF.

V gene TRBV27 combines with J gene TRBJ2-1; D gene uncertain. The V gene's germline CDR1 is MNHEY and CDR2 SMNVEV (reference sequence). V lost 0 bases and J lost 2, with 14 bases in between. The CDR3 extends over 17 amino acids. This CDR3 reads CASSLSYLSGAYNEQFF. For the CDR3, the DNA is TGTGCCAGCAGTTTATCTTACCTGAGTGGTGCCTACAATGAGCAGTTCTTC.

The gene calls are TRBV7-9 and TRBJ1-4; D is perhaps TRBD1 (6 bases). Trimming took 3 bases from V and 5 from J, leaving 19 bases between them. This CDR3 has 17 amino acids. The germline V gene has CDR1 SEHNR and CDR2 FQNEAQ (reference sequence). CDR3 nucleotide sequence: TGTGCCAGCAGCTTGGGCCGGGGGCCTGGAGGAAATGAAAAACTGTTTTTT. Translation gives CASSLGRGPGGNEKLFF.